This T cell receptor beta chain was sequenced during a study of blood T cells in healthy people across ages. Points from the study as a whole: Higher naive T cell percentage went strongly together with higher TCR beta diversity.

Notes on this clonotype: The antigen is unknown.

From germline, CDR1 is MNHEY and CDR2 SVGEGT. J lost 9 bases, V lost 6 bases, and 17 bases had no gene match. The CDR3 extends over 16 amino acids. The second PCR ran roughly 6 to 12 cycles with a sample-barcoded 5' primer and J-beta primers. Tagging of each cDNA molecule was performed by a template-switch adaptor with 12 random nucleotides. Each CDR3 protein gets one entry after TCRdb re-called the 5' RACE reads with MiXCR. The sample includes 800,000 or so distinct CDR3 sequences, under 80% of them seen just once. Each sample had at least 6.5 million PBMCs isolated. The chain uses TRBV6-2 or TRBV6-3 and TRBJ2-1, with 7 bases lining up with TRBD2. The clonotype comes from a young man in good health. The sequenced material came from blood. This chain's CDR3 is CASSRPGGSGASEQFF. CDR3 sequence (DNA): TGTGCCAGCAGCCGCCCCGGAGGCAGCGGGGCTAGTGAGCAGTTCTTC.